A single TCR beta chain is shown here with its context. Profiling relied on immunoSEQ multiplex PCR, and the TCRdb table lists in-frame clones only, not all of them. This sample yields some 67,000 clones, of which about 95% are seen a single time; about 0.93% belongs to the top ten. This entry is derived from a study of cytomegalovirus exposure and HLA in healthy donors. The V and J ends lost 0 bases and 9 bases, in that order; junction bases with no gene match: 9. The CDR3 length is 15 residues. CDR1 is LGHNA, CDR2 YNFKEQ, per germline. The rearrangement joins TRBV4-2 to TRBJ1-2, with TRBD1 matching 8 bases. The sequencing input was PBMCs. The source of this sequence is a young woman in good health and CMV-seronegative. This CDR3 reads CASSQEGKQGDRYTF. The DNA for the CDR3 is TGTGCCAGCAGCCAAGAGGGGAAACAGGGGGATCGCTACACCTTC.